The rows below give T cell receptor beta chains drawn from one sample of a study of blood T cell repertoires in COVID-19. Data came from immunoSEQ multiplex PCR; TCRdb stores just in-frame clones and leaves some out. This sample yields about 280,000 clones, of which about 90% are seen a single time; 1.5% to 2% belongs to the top ten. Sequencing input: PBMCs or T cells enriched from blood (not recorded which). The receptor source for this set is a young woman with acute COVID-19. Both conserved end residues are part of each CDR3. D genes are given only for firm matches. The size field is filled for only some rows; it gives once, few, many or a size class.

j_call,d_call,clone_size,v_call,cdr3_nt,cdr3_aa
TRBJ2-1,NA,few,TRBV27,TGTGCCAGCAGCCCTTTTCCCTACAATGAGCAGTTCTTC,CASSPFPYNEQFF
TRBJ1-6,TRBD1,few,TRBV18,TGTGCCAGCTCACCACGGGGGCCGGGACAGGGGACCCAAAATTCACCCCTCCACTTT,CASSPRGPGQGTQNSPLHF
TRBJ1-4,NA,NA,TRBV2,TGTGCCAGCTTACAGGGACCAGATGAAAAACTGTTTTTT,CASLQGPDEKLFF
TRBJ1-6,NA,NA,TRBV18,TGTGCCAGCTCACCGCAGGAGGGACTCCCACCCCTCCACTTT,CASSPQEGLPPLHF
TRBJ1-1,TRBD1,NA,TRBV11-2,TGTGCCAGCAGCCAAAGGACAGGGAACACTGAAGCTTTCTTT,CASSQRTGNTEAFF
TRBJ2-2,TRBD2,NA,TRBV5-4,TGTGCCAGCAGCCAACTAGCGGGAGGGACCCCAGGGAGGGAGCTGTTTTTT,CASSQLAGGTPGRELFF
TRBJ2-2,NA,few,TRBV4-2,TGTGCCAGCAGCCACTTGGGGGACTCACGCACCGGGGAGCTGTTTTTT,CASSHLGDSRTGELFF
TRBJ1-5,TRBD1,once,TRBV2,TGTGCCAGCAGTGCAAACAGGGGGCGGCAGCCCCAGCATTTT,CASSANRGRQPQHF
TRBJ2-7,NA,NA,TRBV27,TGTGCCAGCAGCAAGCGGCAAAGCTCCTACGAGCAGTACTTC,CASSKRQSSYEQYF
TRBJ1-1,NA,NA,TRBV2,TGTGCCAGGAAAGACAGCGAATACCTAAATGAAGCTTTCTTT,CARKDSEYLNEAFF
TRBJ2-7,TRBD2,NA,TRBV11-2,TGTGCCAGCAGCCGGGGACTACACTACGAGCAGTACTTC,CASSRGLHYEQYF
TRBJ1-4,NA,NA,TRBV7-2,TGTGCCAGCAGCTTAGTGGGGGAGGCTGAAGAAAAACTGTTTTTT,CASSLVGEAEEKLFF
TRBJ1-2,NA,NA,TRBV5-1,TGCGCCAGCAGCTTGGCGTCGGTTAGGGGTTCGAACTATGGCTACACCTTC,CASSLASVRGSNYGYTF
TRBJ1-3,NA,NA,TRBV5-1,TGCGCCAGCAAACCGGCTGGGGGCGACACCATATATTTT,CASKPAGGDTIYF
TRBJ1-3,TRBD1,NA,TRBV7-9,TGTGCCAGCAGCTTAGCATGGACAGGGGCTGGAAACACCATATATTTT,CASSLAWTGAGNTIYF
TRBJ1-1,TRBD1,NA,TRBV13,TGTGCCAGCAGCGGAGGACAGGGGTTGGGCACTGAAGCTTTCTTT,CASSGGQGLGTEAFF
TRBJ2-1,TRBD2,NA,TRBV30,TGTGCCTGGAGTTGGACTAGCGGGGGCTCCTACAATGAGCAGTTCTTC,CAWSWTSGGSYNEQFF
TRBJ2-3,NA,NA,TRBV3-1/TRBV3-2,TGTGCCAGCAGCCTAATCACAGATACGCAGTATTTT,CASSLITDTQYF
TRBJ1-2,NA,NA,TRBV7-9,TGTGCCAGCAGCTTGGGGCAGGGCGCGGGCTACACCTTC,CASSLGQGAGYTF
TRBJ2-3,NA,NA,TRBV4-3,TGCGCCAGCAGCCAAGAAATGGCGGCAGATACGCAGTATTTT,CASSQEMAADTQYF
TRBJ1-4,TRBD1,NA,TRBV6-5,TGTGCCAGCAGTTACTCGACGGGGACAGGGGAAGAAAAACTGTTTTTT,CASSYSTGTGEEKLFF
TRBJ2-2,TRBD2,NA,TRBV20-1,TGCAGTGCTAGTACTAGCGCTAACACCGGGGAGCTGTTTTTT,CSASTSANTGELFF
TRBJ2-3,NA,NA,TRBV5-6,TGTGCCAGCAGCTTCTTAAGCGGAGATACGCAGTATTTT,CASSFLSGDTQYF
TRBJ2-1,NA,NA,TRBV30,TGTGCCTGGAACCCAGGGGCCCCCTACAATGAGCAGTTCTTC,CAWNPGAPYNEQFF
TRBJ1-1,TRBD1,NA,TRBV30,TGTGCCTGGAGTGTCGACAGGGACGCTTTCTTT,CAWSVDRDAFF
TRBJ1-2,NA,NA,TRBV20-1,TGCAGTGCTAGTCCTACCTCTGGCTACACCTTC,CSASPTSGYTF
TRBJ2-7,NA,NA,TRBV28,TGTGCCAGCAGCGGGGTATTCTACGAGCAGTACTTC,CASSGVFYEQYF
TRBJ2-7,NA,NA,TRBV19,TGTGCCAGTAGTTACGGGACTGATATCTACGAGCAGTACTTC,CASSYGTDIYEQYF
TRBJ2-1,NA,once,TRBV29-1,TGCAGCGTTAGTCCGGGGGACAGAATTAACAATGAGCAGTTCTTC,CSVSPGDRINNEQFF
TRBJ1-2,NA,NA,TRBV19,TGTGCCAGTAGTGGGGCAGGGCGCCTCTATGGCTACACCTTC,CASSGAGRLYGYTF
TRBJ2-3,TRBD2,NA,TRBV18,TGTGCCAGCTCACCTACTAGCGGGAGCACAGATACGCAGTATTTT,CASSPTSGSTDTQYF
TRBJ1-6,TRBD1,NA,TRBV30,TGTGCCTGGAGCGCACAGGGGGCCCCGGGAGGTTCACCCCTCCACTTT,CAWSAQGAPGGSPLHF
TRBJ2-7,TRBD2,NA,TRBV7-2,TGTGCCAGCAACTTGGGCGGGAGCTCCTACGAGCAGTACTTC,CASNLGGSSYEQYF
TRBJ2-1,NA,NA,TRBV7-9,TGTGCCAGCAGCTTGAGGTCCAATGAGCAGTTCTTC,CASSLRSNEQFF
TRBJ2-2,NA,NA,TRBV2,TGTGCCAGCAGTGAAGAGGGCGTCGGCGGGGTGGAGCTGTTTTTT,CASSEEGVGGVELFF
TRBJ2-3,NA,NA,TRBV5-6,TGTGCCAGCAGCTTGTTCCGGGATACGCAGTATTTT,CASSLFRDTQYF
TRBJ1-1,NA,NA,TRBV10-3,TGTGCCATCAGTGAGTCTCGGGTTACTGAAGCTTTCTTT,CAISESRVTEAFF
TRBJ1-4,TRBD1,NA,TRBV9,TGTGCCAGCAGCCGTTGGGACAGTGATAATGAAAAACTGTTTTTT,CASSRWDSDNEKLFF
TRBJ2-7,NA,NA,TRBV19,TGTGCCAGTAGTATCCACGACTGGGGGCGGCAGTACTTC,CASSIHDWGRQYF
TRBJ2-3,TRBD2,once,TRBV27,TGTGCCAGCAGTTTGGGTCTAGCGGGACGGACAGATACGCAGTATTTT,CASSLGLAGRTDTQYF
TRBJ2-7,TRBD1,NA,TRBV4-1,TGCGCCAGCAGCCAAGATCCAGGCATGGGAAAGGGGGCTAACTACGAGCAGTACTTC,CASSQDPGMGKGANYEQYF
TRBJ2-1,TRBD2,NA,TRBV4-2,TGTGCCAGCAGCCAAGATCAAGGCGGGAGGTTCAATGAGCAGTTCTTC,CASSQDQGGRFNEQFF
TRBJ2-6,NA,few,TRBV19,TGTGCCAGTAGTAAAGAAATGACAGGTTTCACCTCTGGGGCCAACGTCCTGACTTTC,CASSKEMTGFTSGANVLTF